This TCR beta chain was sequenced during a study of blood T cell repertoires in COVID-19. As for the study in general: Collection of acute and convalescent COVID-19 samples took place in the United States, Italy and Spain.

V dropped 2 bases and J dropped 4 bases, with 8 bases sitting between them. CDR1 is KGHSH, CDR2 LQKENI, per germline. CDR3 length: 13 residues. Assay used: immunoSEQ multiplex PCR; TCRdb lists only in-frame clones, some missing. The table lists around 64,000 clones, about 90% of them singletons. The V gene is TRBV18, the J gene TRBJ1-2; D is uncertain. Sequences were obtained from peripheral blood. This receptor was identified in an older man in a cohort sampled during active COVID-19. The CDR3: CASSPTEGYGYTF. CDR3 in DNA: TGTGCCAGCTCACCAACGGAGGGCTATGGCTACACCTTC.